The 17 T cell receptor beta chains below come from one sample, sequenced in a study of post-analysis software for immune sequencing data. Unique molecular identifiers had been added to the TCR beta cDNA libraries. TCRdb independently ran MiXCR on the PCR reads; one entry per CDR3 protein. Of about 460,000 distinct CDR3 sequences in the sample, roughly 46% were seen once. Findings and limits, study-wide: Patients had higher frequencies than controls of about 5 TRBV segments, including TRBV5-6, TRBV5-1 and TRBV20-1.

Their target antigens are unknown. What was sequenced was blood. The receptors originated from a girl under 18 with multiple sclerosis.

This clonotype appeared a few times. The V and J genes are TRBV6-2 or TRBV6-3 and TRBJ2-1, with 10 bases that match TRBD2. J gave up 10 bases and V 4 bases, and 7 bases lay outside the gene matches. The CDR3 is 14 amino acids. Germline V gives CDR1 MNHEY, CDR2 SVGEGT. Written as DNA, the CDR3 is TGTGCCAGCAGTTGGGCTAGCGGGAGAGGGGAGCAGTTCTTC. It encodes CASSWASGRGEQFF.

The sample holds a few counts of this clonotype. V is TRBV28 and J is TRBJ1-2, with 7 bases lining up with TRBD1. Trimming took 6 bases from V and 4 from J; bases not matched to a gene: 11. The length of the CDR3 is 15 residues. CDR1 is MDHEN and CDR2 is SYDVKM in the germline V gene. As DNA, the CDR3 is TGTGCCAGCAGCCCCCCCGGACAGGTTTCCTATGGCTACACCTTC. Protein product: CASSPPGQVSYGYTF.

In DNA, the CDR3 is TGTGCCAGCAGCGAGCCCTGCGACGGGCTCAATGAGCAGTTCTTC. This translates into CASSEPCDGLNEQFF. The V gene is TRBV6-5, the J gene TRBJ2-1; no clear D. The V gene's germline CDR1 is MNHEY and CDR2 SVGAGI. V lost 6 bases, J lost 6 bases, and 18 bases lay in between. The CDR3 runs to 15 residues.

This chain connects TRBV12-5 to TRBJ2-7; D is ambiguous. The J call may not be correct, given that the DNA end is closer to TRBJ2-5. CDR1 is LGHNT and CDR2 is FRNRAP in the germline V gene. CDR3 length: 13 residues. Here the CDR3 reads CASGTTNGETQYF. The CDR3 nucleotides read TGTGCTAGTGGGACGACAAACGGAGAGACCCAGTACTTC.

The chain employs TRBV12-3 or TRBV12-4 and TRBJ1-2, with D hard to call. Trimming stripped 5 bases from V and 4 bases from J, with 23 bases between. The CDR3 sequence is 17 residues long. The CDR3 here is CASSRTFDTAVSYGYTF. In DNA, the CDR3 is TGTGCCAGCAGTCGTACTTTTGATACAGCCGTTTCCTATGGCTACACCTTC.

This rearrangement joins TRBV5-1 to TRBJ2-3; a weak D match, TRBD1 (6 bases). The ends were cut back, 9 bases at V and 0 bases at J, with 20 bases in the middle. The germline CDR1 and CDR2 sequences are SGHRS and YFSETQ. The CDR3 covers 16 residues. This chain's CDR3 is CANYAWTAASTDTQYF. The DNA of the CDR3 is TGCGCCAACTACGCCTGGACAGCGGCTAGCACAGATACGCAGTATTTT.

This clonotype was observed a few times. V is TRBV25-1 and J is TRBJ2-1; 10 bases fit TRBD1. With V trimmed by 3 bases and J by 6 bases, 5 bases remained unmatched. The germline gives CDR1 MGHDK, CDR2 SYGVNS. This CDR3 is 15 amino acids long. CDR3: CASSDSGQGINEQFF. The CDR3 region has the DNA TGTGCCAGCAGTGACTCGGGACAGGGGATCAATGAGCAGTTCTTC.

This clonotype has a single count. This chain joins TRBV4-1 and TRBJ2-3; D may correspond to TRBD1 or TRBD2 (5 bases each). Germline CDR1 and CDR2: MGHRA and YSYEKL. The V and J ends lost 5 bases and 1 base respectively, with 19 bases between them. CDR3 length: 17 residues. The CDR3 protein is CASSESRGQSGTDTQYF. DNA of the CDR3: TGCGCCAGCAGCGAATCGAGGGGCCAAAGTGGCACAGATACGCAGTATTTT.

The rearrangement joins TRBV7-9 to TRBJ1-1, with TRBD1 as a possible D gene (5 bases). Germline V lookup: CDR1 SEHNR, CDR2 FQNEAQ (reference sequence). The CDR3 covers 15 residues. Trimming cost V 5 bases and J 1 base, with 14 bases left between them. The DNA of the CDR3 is TGTGCCAGCAGCACCGGCCAGGGCAGGAACACTGAAGCTTTCTTT. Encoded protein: CASSTGQGRNTEAFF.

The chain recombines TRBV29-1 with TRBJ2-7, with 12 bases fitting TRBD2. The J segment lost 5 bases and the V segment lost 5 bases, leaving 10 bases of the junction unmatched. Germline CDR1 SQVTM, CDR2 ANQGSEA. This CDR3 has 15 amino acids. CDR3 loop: CSVPTSGRTRDEQYF. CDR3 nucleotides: TGCAGCGTTCCTACTAGCGGGAGGACCCGGGACGAGCAGTACTTC.

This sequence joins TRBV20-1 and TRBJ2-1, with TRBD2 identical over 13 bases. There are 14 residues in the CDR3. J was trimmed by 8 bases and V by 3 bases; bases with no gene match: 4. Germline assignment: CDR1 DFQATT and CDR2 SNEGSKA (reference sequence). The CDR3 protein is CSARTSGRYDEQFF. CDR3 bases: TGCAGTGCTAGGACTAGCGGGAGGTATGATGAGCAGTTCTTC.

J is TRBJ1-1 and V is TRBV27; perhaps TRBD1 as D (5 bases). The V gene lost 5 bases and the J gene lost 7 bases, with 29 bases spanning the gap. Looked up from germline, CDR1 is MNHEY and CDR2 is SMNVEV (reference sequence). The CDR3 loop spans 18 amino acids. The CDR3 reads CASSKTRAAGKTDGEAFF. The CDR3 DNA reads TGTGCCAGCAGTAAAACCCGAGCAGCAGGGAAGACTGACGGTGAAGCTTTCTTT.

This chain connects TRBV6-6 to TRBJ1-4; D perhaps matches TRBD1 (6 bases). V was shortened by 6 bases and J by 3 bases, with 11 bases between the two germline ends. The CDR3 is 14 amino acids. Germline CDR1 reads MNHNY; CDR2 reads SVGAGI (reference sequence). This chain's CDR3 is CASREGGSNEKLFF. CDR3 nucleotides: TGTGCCAGCAGGGAAGGGGGGTCTAATGAAAAACTGTTTTTT.

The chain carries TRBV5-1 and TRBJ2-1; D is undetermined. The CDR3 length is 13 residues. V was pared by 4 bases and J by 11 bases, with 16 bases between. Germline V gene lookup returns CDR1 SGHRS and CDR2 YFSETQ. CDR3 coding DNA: TGCGCCAGCAGCCCCGATCGTGTTCATAAGCAGTTCTTC. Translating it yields CASSPDRVHKQFF. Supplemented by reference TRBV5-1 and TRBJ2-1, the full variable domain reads KAGVTQTPRYLIKTRGQQVTLSCSPISGHRSVSWYQQTPGQGLQFLFEYFSETQRNKGNFPGRFSGRQFSNSRSEMNVSTLELGDSALYLCASSPDRVHKQFFGPGTRLTVL.

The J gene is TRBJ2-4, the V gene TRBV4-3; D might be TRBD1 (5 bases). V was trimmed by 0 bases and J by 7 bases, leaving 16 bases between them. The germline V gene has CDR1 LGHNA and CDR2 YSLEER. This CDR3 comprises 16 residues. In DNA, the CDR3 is TGCGCCAGCAGCCAAGATACCCCAGGGTGGATGAACATTCAGTACTTC. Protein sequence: CASSQDTPGWMNIQYF.

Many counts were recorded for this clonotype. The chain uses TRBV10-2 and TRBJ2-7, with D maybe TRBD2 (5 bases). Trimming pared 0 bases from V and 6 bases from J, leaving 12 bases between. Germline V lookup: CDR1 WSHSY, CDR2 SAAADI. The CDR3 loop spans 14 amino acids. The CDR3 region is CASSESVVRAEQYF. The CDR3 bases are TGCGCCAGCAGTGAGTCGGTGGTGAGGGCCGAGCAGTACTTC.

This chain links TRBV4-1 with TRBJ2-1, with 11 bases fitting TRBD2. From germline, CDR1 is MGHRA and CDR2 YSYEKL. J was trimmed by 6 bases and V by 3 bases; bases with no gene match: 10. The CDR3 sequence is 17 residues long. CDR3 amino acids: CASSQGPGTSGINEQFF. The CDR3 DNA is TGCGCCAGCAGCCAGGGTCCCGGGACTAGCGGTATCAATGAGCAGTTCTTC.